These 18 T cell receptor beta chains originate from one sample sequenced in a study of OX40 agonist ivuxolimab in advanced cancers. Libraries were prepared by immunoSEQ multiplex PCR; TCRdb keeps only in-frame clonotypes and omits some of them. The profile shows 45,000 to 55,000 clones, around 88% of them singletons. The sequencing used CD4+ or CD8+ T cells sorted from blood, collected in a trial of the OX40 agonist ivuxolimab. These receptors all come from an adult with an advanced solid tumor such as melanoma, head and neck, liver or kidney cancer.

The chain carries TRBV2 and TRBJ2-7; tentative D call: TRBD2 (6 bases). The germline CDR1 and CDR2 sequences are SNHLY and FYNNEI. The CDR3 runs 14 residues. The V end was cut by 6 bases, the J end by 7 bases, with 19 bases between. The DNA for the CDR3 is TGTGCCAGCAGGGACTACTCGGAGGTGGGGGAGCAGTACTTC. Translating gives CASRDYSEVGEQYF. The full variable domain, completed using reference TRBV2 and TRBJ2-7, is EPEVTQTPSHQVTQMGQEVILRCVPISNHLYFYWYRQILGQKVEFLVSFYNNEISEKSEIFDDQFSVERPDGSNFTLKIRSTKLEDSAMYFCASRDYSEVGEQYFGPGTRLTVT.

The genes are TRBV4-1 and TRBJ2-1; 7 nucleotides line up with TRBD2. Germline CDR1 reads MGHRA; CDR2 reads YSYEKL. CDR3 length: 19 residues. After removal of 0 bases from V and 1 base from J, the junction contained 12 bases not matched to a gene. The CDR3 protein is CASSQDPLAASFSYNEQFF. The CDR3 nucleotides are TGCGCCAGCAGCCAAGATCCCCTAGCGGCTTCGTTTTCCTACAATGAGCAGTTCTTC.

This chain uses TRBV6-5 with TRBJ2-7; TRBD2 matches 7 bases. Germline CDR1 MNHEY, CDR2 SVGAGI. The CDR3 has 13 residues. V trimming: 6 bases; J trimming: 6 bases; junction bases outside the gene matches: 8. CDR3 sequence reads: CASREAGAREQYF. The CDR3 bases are TGTGCCAGCAGAGAGGCGGGAGCCCGCGAGCAGTACTTC.

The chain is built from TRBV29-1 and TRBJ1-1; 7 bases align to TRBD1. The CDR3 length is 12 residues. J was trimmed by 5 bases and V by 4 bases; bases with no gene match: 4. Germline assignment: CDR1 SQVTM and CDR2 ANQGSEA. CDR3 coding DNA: TGCAGCGTTGCAGGGGGGAGAACTGAAGCTTTCTTT. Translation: CSVAGGRTEAFF.

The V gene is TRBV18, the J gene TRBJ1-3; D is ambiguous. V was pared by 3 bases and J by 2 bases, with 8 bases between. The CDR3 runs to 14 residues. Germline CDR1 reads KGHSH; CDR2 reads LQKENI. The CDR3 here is CASSPQRTGNTIYF. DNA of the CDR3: TGTGCCAGCTCACCCCAGAGAACTGGAAACACCATATATTTT.

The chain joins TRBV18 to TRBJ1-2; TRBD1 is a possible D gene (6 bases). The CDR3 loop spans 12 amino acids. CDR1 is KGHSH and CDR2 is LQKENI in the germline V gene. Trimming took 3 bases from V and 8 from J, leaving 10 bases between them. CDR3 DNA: TGTGCCAGCTCACCTCGGGGGCAAGGCTACACCTTC. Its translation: CASSPRGQGYTF.

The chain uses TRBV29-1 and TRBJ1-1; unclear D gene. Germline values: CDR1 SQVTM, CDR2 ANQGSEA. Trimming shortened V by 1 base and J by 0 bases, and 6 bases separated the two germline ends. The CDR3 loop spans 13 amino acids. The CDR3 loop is CSVEVNVNTEAFF. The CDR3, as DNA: TGCAGCGTTGAAGTGAACGTGAACACTGAAGCTTTCTTT.

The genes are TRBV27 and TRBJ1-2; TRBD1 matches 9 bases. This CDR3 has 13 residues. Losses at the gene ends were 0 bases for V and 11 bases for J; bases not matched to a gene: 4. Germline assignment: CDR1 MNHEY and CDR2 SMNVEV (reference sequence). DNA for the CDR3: TGTGCCAGCAGTTTATCCGACAGGGGGGGATACACCTTC. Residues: CASSLSDRGGYTF.

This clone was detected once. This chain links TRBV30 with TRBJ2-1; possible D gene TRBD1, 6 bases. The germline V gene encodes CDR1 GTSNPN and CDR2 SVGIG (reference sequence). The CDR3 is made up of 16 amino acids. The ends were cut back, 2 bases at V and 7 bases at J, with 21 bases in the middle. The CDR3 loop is CAWSFSLQGLGNEQFF. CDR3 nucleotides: TGTGCCTGGAGTTTTAGTCTGCAGGGGTTAGGGAATGAGCAGTTCTTC.

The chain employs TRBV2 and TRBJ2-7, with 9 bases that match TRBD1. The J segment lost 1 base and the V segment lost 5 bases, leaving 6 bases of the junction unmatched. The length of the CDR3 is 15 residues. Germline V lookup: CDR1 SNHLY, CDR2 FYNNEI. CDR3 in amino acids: CASSMDRGPSYEQYF. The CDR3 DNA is TGTGCCAGCAGTATGGACAGGGGTCCTTCCTACGAGCAGTACTTC.

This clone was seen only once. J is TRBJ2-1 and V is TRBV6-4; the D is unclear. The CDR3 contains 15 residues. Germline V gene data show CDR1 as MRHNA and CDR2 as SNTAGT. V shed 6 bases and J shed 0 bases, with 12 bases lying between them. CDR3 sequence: CASSPQLSSYNEQFF. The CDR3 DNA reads TGTGCCAGCAGCCCCCAGCTAAGCTCCTACAATGAGCAGTTCTTC.

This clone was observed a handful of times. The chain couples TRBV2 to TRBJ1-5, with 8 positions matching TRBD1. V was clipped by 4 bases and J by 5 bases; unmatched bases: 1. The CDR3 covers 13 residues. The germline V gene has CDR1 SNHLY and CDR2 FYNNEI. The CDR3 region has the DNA TGTGCCAGCAGTGGGACAGGGCATCAGCCCCAGCATTTT. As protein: CASSGTGHQPQHF.

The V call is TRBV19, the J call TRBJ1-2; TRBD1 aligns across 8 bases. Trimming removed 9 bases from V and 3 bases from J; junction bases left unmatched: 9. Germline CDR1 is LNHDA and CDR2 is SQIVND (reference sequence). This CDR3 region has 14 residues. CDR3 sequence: CASRTTGEDYGYTF. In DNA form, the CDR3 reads TGTGCCAGCAGAACGACAGGGGAGGACTATGGCTACACCTTC.

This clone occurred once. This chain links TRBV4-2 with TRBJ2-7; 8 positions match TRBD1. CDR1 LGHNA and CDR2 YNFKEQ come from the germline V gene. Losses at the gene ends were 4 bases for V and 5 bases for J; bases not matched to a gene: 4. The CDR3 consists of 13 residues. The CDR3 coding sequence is TGTGCCAGCAGCCCGGACAGGGCCCACGAGCAGTACTTC. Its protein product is CASSPDRAHEQYF.

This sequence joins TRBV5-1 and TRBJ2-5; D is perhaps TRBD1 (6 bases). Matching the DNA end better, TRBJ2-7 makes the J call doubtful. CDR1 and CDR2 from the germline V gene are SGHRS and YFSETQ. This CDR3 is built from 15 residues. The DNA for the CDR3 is TGCGCCAGCAGCTTGGATGGGACAAACTCCTACGAGCAGTACTTC. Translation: CASSLDGTNSYEQYF.

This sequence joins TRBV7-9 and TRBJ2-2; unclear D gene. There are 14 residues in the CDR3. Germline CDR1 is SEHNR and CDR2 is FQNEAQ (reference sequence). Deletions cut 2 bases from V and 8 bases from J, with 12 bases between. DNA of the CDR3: TGTGCCAGCAGCTTACTACAGCTAAAAGGGGAGCTGTTTTTT. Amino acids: CASSLLQLKGELFF.

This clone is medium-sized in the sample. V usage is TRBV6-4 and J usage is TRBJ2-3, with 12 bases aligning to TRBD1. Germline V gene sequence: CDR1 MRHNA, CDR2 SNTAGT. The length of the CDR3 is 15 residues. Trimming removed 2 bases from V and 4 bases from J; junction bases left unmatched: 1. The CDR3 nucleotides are TGTGCCAGCAGTGACGGGACAGGGGGCGCAGATACGCAGTATTTT. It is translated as CASSDGTGGADTQYF.

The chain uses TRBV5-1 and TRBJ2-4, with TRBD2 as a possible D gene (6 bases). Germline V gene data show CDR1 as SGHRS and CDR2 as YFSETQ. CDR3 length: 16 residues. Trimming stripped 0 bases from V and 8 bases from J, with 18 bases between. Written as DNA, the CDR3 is TGCGCCAGCAGCTTGGGGCTGGGATCGGGGGATGACATTCAGTACTTC. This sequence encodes CASSLGLGSGDDIQYF.